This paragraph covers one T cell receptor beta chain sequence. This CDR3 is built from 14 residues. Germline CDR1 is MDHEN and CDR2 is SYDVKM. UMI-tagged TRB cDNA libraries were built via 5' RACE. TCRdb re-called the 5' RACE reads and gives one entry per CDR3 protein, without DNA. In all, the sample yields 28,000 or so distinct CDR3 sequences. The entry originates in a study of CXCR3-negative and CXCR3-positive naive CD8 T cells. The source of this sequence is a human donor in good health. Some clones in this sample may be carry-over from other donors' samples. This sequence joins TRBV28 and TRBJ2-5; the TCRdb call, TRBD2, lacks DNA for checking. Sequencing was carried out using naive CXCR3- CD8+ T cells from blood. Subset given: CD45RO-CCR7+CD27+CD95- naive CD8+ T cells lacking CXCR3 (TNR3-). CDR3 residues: CAEGTSGGQETQYF.